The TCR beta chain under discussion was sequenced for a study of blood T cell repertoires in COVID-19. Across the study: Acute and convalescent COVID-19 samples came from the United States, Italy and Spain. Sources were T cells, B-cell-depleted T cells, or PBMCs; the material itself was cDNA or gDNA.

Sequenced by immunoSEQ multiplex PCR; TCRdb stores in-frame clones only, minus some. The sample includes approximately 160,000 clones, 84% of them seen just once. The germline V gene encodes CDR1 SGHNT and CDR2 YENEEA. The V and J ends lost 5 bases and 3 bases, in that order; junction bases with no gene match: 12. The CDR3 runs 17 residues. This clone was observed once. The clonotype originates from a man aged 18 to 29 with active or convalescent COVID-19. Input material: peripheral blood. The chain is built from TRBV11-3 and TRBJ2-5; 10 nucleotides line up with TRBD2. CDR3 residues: CASSGRSSGGYKETQYF. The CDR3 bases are TGTGCCAGCAGCGGGCGATCTAGCGGGGGATACAAAGAGACCCAGTACTTC.